The entry that follows covers one TCR beta chain sequence. Its specificity is unknown. This sample includes further DNA sequences coding for the same CDR3. Extracted from the samples, RNA was reverse transcribed into cDNA to serve as the sequencing template. The data were produced by immunoSEQ multiplex PCR, yet TCRdb's version contains in-frame clones alone and is incomplete. The profile shows roughly 190,000 clones, around 56% of them singletons. Treatment reported: oral pan-JAK inhibitor, 5-10 mg twice daily. The source of the sample is a study of CD8+ T cells in alopecia areata. Notes on the study in general: Amid tofacitinib therapy, many expanded lesional clones stayed present in scalp and blood.

Per the germline V gene, CDR1 is SGHRS and CDR2 is YFSETQ. The ends were cut back, 5 bases at V and 3 bases at J, with 5 bases in the middle. The CDR3 runs 11 residues. The source of this sequence is a human donor with alopecia areata. The sample in question was CD4+ T cells sorted from blood, obtained at week 4, from a patient treated with tofacitinib. The chain has TRBV5-1 and TRBJ2-5; D ambiguous. CDR3 amino acids: CASRLEETQYF. In nucleotides, the CDR3 is TGCGCCAGCAGGCTGGAAGAGACCCAGTACTTC.